These 2 T cell receptor beta chains came from one sample sequenced in a study of metastatic and nonmetastatic thyroid tumors. Using MiXCR, TCRdb reanalyzed the PCR reads. Here the sample spans about 7,000 clones, about a sixth being singletons. No patient had received any treatment before thyroid surgery. Material for sequencing was adjacent normal tissue. These receptors were collected from a male donor with papillary thyroid cancer or a benign thyroid nodule (not recorded which). Some clones in this sample may be carry-over from other donors' samples.

This clone came up many times. A much larger clone lies one base from this, so it may be a read error. The chain recombines TRBV10-3 with TRBJ1-2; the match to TRBD1 covers 8 bases. Germline CDR1 ENHRY, CDR2 SYGVKD. The CDR3 totals 14 residues. The CDR3 sequence is CAITRTGSEDGHTF. Written as DNA, the CDR3 is TGTGCCATCACTCGGACAGGGTCTGAGGATGGCCACACCTTC.

This clone was detected a few times. The chain carries TRBV10-3 and TRBJ1-1, with a possible D match to TRBD1 (5 bases). The CDR3 spans 14 residues. V lost 1 base, J lost 2 bases, and 8 bases lay in between. The germline CDR1 and CDR2 sequences are ENHRY and SYGVKD. For the CDR3, the DNA is TGTGCCATCAGTGAGTTGGGGGTAAACACTGAAGCTTTCTTT. Translated: CAISELGVNTEAFF.